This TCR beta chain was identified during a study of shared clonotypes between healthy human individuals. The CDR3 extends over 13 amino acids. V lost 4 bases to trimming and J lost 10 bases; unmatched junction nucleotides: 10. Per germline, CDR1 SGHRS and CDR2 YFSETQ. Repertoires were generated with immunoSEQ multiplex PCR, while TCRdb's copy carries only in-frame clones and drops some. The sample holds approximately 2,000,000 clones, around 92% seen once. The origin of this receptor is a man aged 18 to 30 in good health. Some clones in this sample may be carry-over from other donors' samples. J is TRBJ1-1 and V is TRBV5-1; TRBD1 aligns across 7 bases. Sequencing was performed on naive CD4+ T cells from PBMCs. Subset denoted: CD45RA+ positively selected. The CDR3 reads CASSPGQPWGAFF. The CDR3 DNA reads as TGCGCCAGCAGCCCGGGACAGCCCTGGGGAGCTTTCTTT.